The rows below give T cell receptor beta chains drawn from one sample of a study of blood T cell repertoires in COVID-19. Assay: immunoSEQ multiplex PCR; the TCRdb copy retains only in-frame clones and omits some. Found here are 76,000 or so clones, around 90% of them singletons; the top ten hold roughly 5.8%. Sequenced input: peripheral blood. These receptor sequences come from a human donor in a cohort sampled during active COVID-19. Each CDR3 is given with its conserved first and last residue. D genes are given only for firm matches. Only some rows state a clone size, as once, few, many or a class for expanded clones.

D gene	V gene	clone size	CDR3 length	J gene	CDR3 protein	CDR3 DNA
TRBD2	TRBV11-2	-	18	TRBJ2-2	CASSERLAGGFRAGELFF	TGTGCCAGCAGCGAAAGACTAGCGGGGGGGTTCAGAGCCGGGGAGCTGTTTTTT
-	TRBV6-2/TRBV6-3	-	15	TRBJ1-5	CASSYWADSNQPQHF	TGTGCCAGCAGTTACTGGGCAGATAGCAATCAGCCCCAGCATTTT
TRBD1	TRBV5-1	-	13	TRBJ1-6	CASQGDSYSPLHF	TGCGCCAGCCAGGGGGACAGTTATTCACCCCTCCACTTT
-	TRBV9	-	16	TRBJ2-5	CASSPSPASVGETQYF	TGTGCCAGCAGCCCATCACCCGCTAGCGTCGGTGAGACCCAGTACTTC
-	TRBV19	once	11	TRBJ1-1	CAVLGGTEAFF	TGTGCCGTCCTGGGGGGCACTGAAGCTTTCTTT
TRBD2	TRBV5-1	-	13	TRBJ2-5	CATKGTNQETQYF	TGCGCCACCAAAGGGACTAACCAAGAGACCCAGTACTTC
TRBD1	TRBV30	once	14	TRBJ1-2	CAWISRGHGYGYTF	TGTGCCTGGATCAGTAGGGGGCATGGCTATGGCTACACCTTC
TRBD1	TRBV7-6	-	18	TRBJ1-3	CASSPGQGAALSGNTIYF	TGTGCCAGCAGCCCGGGACAGGGGGCTGCCCTCTCTGGAAACACCATATATTTT
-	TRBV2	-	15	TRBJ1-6	CASSAGLDTIFPLHF	TGTGCCAGCAGTGCGGGTCTGGACACCATTTTTCCCCTCCACTTT
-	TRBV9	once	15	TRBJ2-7	CASSATGGGVHEQYF	TGTGCCAGCAGCGCCACTGGAGGGGGGGTTCACGAGCAGTACTTC
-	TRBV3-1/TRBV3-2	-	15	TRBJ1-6	CASSQDWPGNSPLHF	TGTGCCAGCAGCCAAGATTGGCCGGGAAATTCACCCCTCCACTTT
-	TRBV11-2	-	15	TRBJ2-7	CASASSRVSSYEQYF	TGTGCCAGCGCCAGCAGCCGGGTTAGCTCCTACGAGCAGTACTTC
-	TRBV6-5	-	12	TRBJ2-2	CASSSVPGELFF	TGTGCCAGCAGTTCTGTTCCCGGGGAGCTGTTTTTT
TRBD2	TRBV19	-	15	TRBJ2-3	CASSEAGGLTDTQYF	TGTGCCAGTAGCGAAGCGGGGGGGCTAACAGATACGCAGTATTTT
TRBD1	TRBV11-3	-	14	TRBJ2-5	CASSRDSYQETQYF	TGTGCCAGCAGCCGGGACAGTTACCAAGAGACCCAGTACTTC
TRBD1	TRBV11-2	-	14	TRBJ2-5	CASSFRDSQETQYF	TGTGCCAGCAGCTTCAGGGACAGCCAAGAGACCCAGTACTTC
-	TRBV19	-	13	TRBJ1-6	CASKTDYNSPLHF	TGTGCCAGTAAAACAGATTATAATTCACCCCTCCACTTT
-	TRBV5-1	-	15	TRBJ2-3	CASSLAQGPPNTQYF	TGCGCCAGCAGCTTGGCCCAGGGCCCGCCAAATACGCAGTATTTT
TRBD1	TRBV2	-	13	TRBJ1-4	CASPTGGGEKLFF	TGTGCCAGCCCTACAGGGGGCGGTGAAAAACTGTTTTTT
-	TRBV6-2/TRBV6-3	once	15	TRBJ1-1	CASSYSGQGNTEAFF	TGTGCCAGCAGTTACTCGGGGCAGGGGAACACTGAAGCTTTCTTT
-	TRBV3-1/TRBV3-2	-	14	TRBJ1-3	CASSQAWAGNTIYF	TGTGCCAGCAGTCAGGCCTGGGCCGGAAACACCATATATTTT
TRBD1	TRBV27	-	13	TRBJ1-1	CASSTTGVTEAFF	TGTGCCAGCAGTACAACAGGGGTAACTGAAGCTTTCTTT
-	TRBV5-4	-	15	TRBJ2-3	CASSPPAGHTDTQYF	TGTGCCAGCAGCCCACCGGCCGGACACACAGATACGCAGTATTTT
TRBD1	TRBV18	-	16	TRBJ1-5	CASSPLAGGERQPQHF	TGTGCCAGCTCACCACTGGCAGGGGGAGAAAGGCAGCCCCAGCATTTT
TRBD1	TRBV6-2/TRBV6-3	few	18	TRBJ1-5	CASSYPTGGQVIRQPQHF	TGTGCCAGCAGTTACCCGACAGGGGGCCAAGTGATACGTCAGCCCCAGCATTTT
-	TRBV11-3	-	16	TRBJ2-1	CASSLGTPAGYNEQFF	TGTGCCAGCAGCTTAGGGACACCCGCAGGGTACAATGAGCAGTTCTTC
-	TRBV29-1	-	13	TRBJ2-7	CSVELTYSYEQYF	TGCAGCGTTGAATTAACATACTCCTACGAGCAGTACTTC
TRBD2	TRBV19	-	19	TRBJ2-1	CASKSRWPSGGSSYNEQFF	TGTGCCAGTAAAAGCCGGTGGCCTAGCGGGGGAAGCTCCTACAATGAGCAGTTCTTC
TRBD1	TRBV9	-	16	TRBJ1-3	CASSAGTGDSGNTIYF	TGTGCCAGCAGCGCCGGGACAGGAGATTCGGGAAACACCATATATTTT
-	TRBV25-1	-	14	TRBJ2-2	CASSTRHETGELFF	TGTGCCAGCAGCACACGCCACGAAACCGGGGAGCTGTTTTTT
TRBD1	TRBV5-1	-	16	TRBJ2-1	CASSLGQGAWDNEQFF	TGCGCCAGCAGCTTGGGACAGGGGGCTTGGGACAATGAGCAGTTCTTC
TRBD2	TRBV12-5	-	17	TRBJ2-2	CASGLVRAGGYTGELFF	TGTGCTAGTGGTTTGGTACGGGCGGGGGGCTACACCGGGGAGCTGTTTTTT
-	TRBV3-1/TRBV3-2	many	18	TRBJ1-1	CASSQDIRQGSMNTEAFF	TGTGCCAGCAGCCAAGATATTCGCCAGGGCTCCATGAACACTGAAGCTTTCTTT
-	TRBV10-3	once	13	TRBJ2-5	CAISGTAQETQYF	TGTGCCATCAGTGGGACAGCACAAGAGACCCAGTACTTC
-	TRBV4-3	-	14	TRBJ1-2	CASSQQPGLYGYTF	TGCGCCAGCAGCCAACAACCAGGGTTATATGGCTACACCTTC
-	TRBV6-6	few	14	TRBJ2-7	CASAELGHSYEQYF	TGTGCCAGCGCCGAATTGGGACACTCCTACGAGCAGTACTTC
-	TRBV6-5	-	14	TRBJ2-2	CATLGLANTGELFF	TGTGCCACCCTGGGGCTGGCGAACACCGGGGAGCTGTTTTTT
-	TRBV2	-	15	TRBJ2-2	CASKSGAANTGELFF	TGTGCCAGCAAGTCAGGGGCCGCGAACACCGGGGAGCTGTTTTTT
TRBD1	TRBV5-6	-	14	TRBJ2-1	CASSSGGVINEQFF	TGTGCCAGCAGCTCAGGGGGCGTCATCAATGAGCAGTTCTTC
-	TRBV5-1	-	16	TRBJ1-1	CASSSHRDLGNTEAFF	TGCGCCAGCAGCTCACACAGGGACCTAGGGAACACTGAAGCTTTCTTT
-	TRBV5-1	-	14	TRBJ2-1	CASSSAGVYNEQFF	TGCGCCAGCAGCTCTGCAGGGGTCTACAATGAGCAGTTCTTC
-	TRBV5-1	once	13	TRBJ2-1	CASKKGPYNEQFF	TGCGCCAGCAAGAAGGGGCCCTACAATGAGCAGTTCTTC
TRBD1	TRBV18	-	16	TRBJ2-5	CASSALGQVIQETQYF	TGTGCCAGCTCTGCCCTGGGACAGGTGATCCAAGAGACCCAGTACTTC
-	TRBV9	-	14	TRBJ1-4	CASSAQATNEKLFF	TGTGCCAGCAGCGCACAAGCAACTAATGAAAAACTGTTTTTT
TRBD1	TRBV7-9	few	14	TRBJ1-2	CASSHQGAAVGYTF	TGTGCCAGCAGCCACCAGGGGGCCGCCGTGGGCTACACCTTC
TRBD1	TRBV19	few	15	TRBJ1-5	CASSRTGVSNQPQHF	TGTGCCAGTAGTCGGACAGGGGTAAGCAATCAGCCCCAGCATTTT
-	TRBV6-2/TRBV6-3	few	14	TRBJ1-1	CASSAGGAYTEAFF	TGTGCCAGCAGTGCAGGTGGCGCTTACACTGAAGCTTTCTTT
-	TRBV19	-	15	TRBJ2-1	CASSKGGGLYNEQFF	TGTGCCAGTAGTAAAGGTGGGGGCCTCTACAATGAGCAGTTCTTC
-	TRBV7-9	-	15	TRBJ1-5	CASSLWSGSNQPQHF	TGTGCCAGCAGCTTATGGTCAGGGAGCAATCAGCCCCAGCATTTT
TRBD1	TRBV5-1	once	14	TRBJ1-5	CASSAGQAGQPQHF	TGCGCCAGCAGCGCGGGACAGGCGGGACAGCCCCAGCATTTT
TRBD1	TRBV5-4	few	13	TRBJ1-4	CASGGQSNEKLFF	TGTGCCAGCGGGGGACAGAGTAATGAAAAACTGTTTTTT
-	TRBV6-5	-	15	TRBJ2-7	CASSFDRDSSYEQYF	TGTGCCAGCAGTTTCGACCGGGACTCCTCGTACGAGCAGTACTTC